The 21 T cell receptor beta chains below all came from one sample that was sequenced in a study of shared clonotypes between healthy human individuals. The repertoire was sequenced with immunoSEQ multiplex PCR; TCRdb's copy has only in-frame clones and lacks some. The sample lists 2 million to 3 million clones; approximately 93% were seen once. The sample taken for sequencing was naive CD4+ T cells from PBMCs. Subset reported: CD45RA+ positively selected. The receptors originated from a man aged 18 to 30 in good health. Some clones in this sample may be carry-over from other donors' samples.

As to this clone: The same CDR3 is also encoded by other DNA sequences in this sample. J is TRBJ1-2 and V is TRBV30, with D possibly TRBD1 on 5 matching bases. V was pared by 1 base and J by 5 bases, with 8 bases between. The CDR3 sequence is 12 residues long. Germline V lookup: CDR1 GTSNPN, CDR2 SVGIG (reference sequence). The CDR3 protein is CAWSEQGYGYTF. As DNA, the CDR3 is TGTGCCTGGAGTGAGCAGGGATATGGCTACACCTTC.

The chain links TRBV4-3 to TRBJ1-4, with a weak D call TRBD1 (5 bases). Germline CDR1 and CDR2: LGHNA and YSLEER. V lost 3 bases and J 14 bases, leaving 25 bases between the germline ends. The CDR3 has 16 amino acids. Here the CDR3 reads CASSHSGVGGSRWLFF. In nucleotides, the CDR3 is TGCGCCAGCAGCCACTCCGGCGTGGGGGGTTCACGATGGCTGTTTTTT.

A single count supports this clone. The chain employs TRBV19 and TRBJ2-6, with 10 bases that match TRBD1. V was pared by 4 bases and J by 1 base, with 4 bases of the junction left unmatched. Germline V CDR1 and CDR2: LNHDA, SQIVND (reference sequence). CDR3 length equals 17 residues. The CDR3 DNA follows: TGTGCCAGTAGTAAAGGGACAGGGGCTTCTGGGGCCAACGTCCTGACTTTC. Protein sequence: CASSKGTGASGANVLTF.

The rearrangement uses TRBV6-5 and TRBJ1-1, with 8 nucleotides matching TRBD1. V lost 2 bases to trimming and J lost 3 bases; unmatched junction nucleotides: 5. This CDR3 spans 15 amino acids. Germline CDR1 is MNHEY and CDR2 is SVGAGI. CDR3 coding DNA: TGTGCCAGCAGTTACACGACAGGGGTTTACACTGAAGCTTTCTTT. This translates into CASSYTTGVYTEAFF.

The V call is TRBV10-3, the J call TRBJ2-7; either TRBD1 or TRBD2 may fit D (6 bases each). Germline lookup yields CDR1 ENHRY and CDR2 SYGVKD. Trimming cost V 3 bases and J 2 bases, with 20 bases left between them. This CDR3 region has 17 residues. This CDR3 is CAISDPGARDHPYEQYF. The CDR3 bases are TGTGCCATCAGTGACCCGGGGGCTAGGGACCATCCCTACGAGCAGTACTTC.

The genes are TRBV11-2 and TRBJ1-1; D remains ambiguous. The germline CDR1 and CDR2 sequences are SGHAT and FQNNGV. Deletions cut 8 bases from V and 0 bases from J, with 10 bases between. This CDR3 contains 13 residues. The chain's CDR3 is CASGAAVNTEAFF. The CDR3 bases are TGTGCCAGCGGAGCTGCCGTGAACACTGAAGCTTTCTTT.

This chain links TRBV5-1 with TRBJ2-3, with D perhaps matching TRBD2 (5 bases). The V gene lost 0 bases and the J gene lost 0 bases, with 11 bases spanning the gap. Germline CDR1 SGHRS, CDR2 YFSETQ. The CDR3 spans 16 residues. CDR3 amino acids: CASSLGPAASTDTQYF. In DNA, the CDR3 is TGCGCCAGCAGCTTGGGTCCAGCGGCTAGCACAGATACGCAGTATTTT.

Only a few counts were recorded for this clone. V is TRBV7-9 and J is TRBJ1-2; 7 bases agree with TRBD1. The V gene end was trimmed by 0 bases and the J gene end by 5 bases; junction bases not matched to a gene: 6. The CDR3 has 15 residues. Germline loops: CDR1 SEHNR, CDR2 FQNEAQ (reference sequence). CDR3: CASSLADRVLYGYTF. The DNA of the CDR3 is TGTGCCAGCAGCTTAGCTGACAGGGTATTGTATGGCTACACCTTC.

This chain links TRBV7-8 with TRBJ1-2, with 9 bases aligning to TRBD1. Per the germline V gene, CDR1 is SGHVS and CDR2 is FQNEAQ. V lost 5 bases to trimming and J lost 2 bases; unmatched junction nucleotides: 6. This CDR3 is 15 amino acids long. For the CDR3, the DNA is TGTGCCAGCAGCGGACGGGACAGGGCCAACTATGGCTACACCTTC. Amino acid sequence: CASSGRDRANYGYTF.

The J gene is TRBJ1-2, the V gene TRBV19; the D is unclear. The V gene's germline CDR1 is LNHDA and CDR2 SQIVND (reference sequence). The CDR3 totals 12 residues. Deletions cut 6 bases from V and 3 bases from J, with 8 bases between. This CDR3 is CASRRGDYGYTF. CDR3 bases: TGTGCCAGTAGACGGGGTGACTATGGCTACACCTTC.

In this sample, this clone turned up once. V is TRBV6-1 and J is TRBJ1-1; no clear D. The CDR3 has 13 amino acids. Germline V CDR1 and CDR2: MNHNS, SASEGT. V was trimmed by 0 bases and J by 3 bases, leaving 5 bases between them. This CDR3 is CASSEARYTEAFF. CDR3 bases: TGTGCCAGCAGTGAAGCCAGGTACACTGAAGCTTTCTTT.

CDR3 in DNA: TGCAGCGTTGAACGGCTAACAGATACGCAGTATTTT. Amino acids: CSVERLTDTQYF. The chain uses TRBV29-1 and TRBJ2-3; no clear D. Germline assignment: CDR1 SQVTM and CDR2 ANQGSEA. V was clipped by 2 bases and J by 3 bases, with 6 bases between them. The CDR3 spans 12 residues.

V usage is TRBV19 and J usage is TRBJ2-7, with D tentatively TRBD2 (7 bases). V gave up 4 bases and J gave up 4 bases, with 11 bases separating them. The germline V gene encodes CDR1 LNHDA and CDR2 SQIVND (reference sequence). CDR3 length equals 13 residues. CDR3 coding DNA: TGTGCCAGTAGTAACAGGGAGGGTTACGAGCAGTACTTC. It yields the protein CASSNREGYEQYF.

The V and J genes are TRBV27 and TRBJ2-4, with 7 nucleotides matching TRBD2. Germline V gene data show CDR1 as MNHEY and CDR2 as SMNVEV (reference sequence). CDR3 length equals 18 residues. Germline trimming cut 5 bases from V and 1 base from J; bases unmatched to any gene: 14. CDR3 coding DNA: TGTGCCAGCAGTCCTCTAGCTCGTGGGAGGGCGGCCAAAAACATTCAGTACTTC. Translation: CASSPLARGRAAKNIQYF.

The chain couples TRBV5-4 to TRBJ2-3, with 8 nucleotides matching TRBD2. With V trimmed by 5 bases and J by 15 bases, 14 bases remained unmatched. The germline gives CDR1 SGHNT, CDR2 YYREEE (reference sequence). This CDR3 comprises 13 residues. The CDR3 coding sequence is TGTGCCAGCAGAATGGTTGCCGGGACTAGTTTATATTTT. Translated, it gives CASRMVAGTSLYF.

The chain links TRBV6-1 to TRBJ2-1; 7 bases match TRBD1. Germline CDR1 reads MNHNS; CDR2 reads SASEGT. V shed 6 bases and J 7 bases; nucleotides not matched to a gene: 6. CDR3 length: 13 residues. CDR3 residues: CASSVPGGNEQFF. CDR3 DNA sequence: TGTGCCAGCAGCGTTCCAGGGGGAAATGAGCAGTTCTTC.

This chain uses TRBV4-1 with TRBJ2-1; D gene uncertain. Looked up from germline, CDR1 is MGHRA and CDR2 is YSYEKL. Between the trimmed V and J ends, which lost 7 bases and 4 bases, there was a span of 23 bases. The CDR3 is 17 amino acids. The CDR3 nucleotides are TGCGCCAGCACTCACTCCCCGCCTAGTTTTGGATACAATGAGCAGTTCTTC. Translation gives CASTHSPPSFGYNEQFF.

V and J are TRBV15 and TRBJ1-3; D is possibly TRBD1 (6 bases). Germline-derived CDR1 and CDR2 are LNHNV and YYDKDF (reference sequence). Trimming cost V 1 base and J 4 bases, with 11 bases left between them. CDR3 length equals 15 residues. The CDR3 sequence: CATSRGPGEGNTIYF. The DNA of the CDR3 is TGTGCCACCAGCAGAGGGCCAGGGGAAGGAAACACCATATATTTT.

This chain connects TRBV7-9 to TRBJ2-5, with 8 bases lining up with TRBD2. The germline V gene encodes CDR1 SEHNR and CDR2 FQNEAQ (reference sequence). After removal of 3 bases from V and 1 base from J, the junction contained 4 bases not matched to a gene. The CDR3 covers 15 residues. Here the CDR3 reads CASSFTSGFQETQYF. The CDR3 nucleotides are TGTGCCAGCAGCTTTACTAGCGGCTTCCAAGAGACCCAGTACTTC.

This clone was observed once. This chain connects TRBV7-3 to TRBJ1-1; D remains ambiguous. CDR1 SGHTA and CDR2 FQGTGA come from the germline V gene. The length of the CDR3 is 13 residues. The V gene lost 2 bases and the J gene lost 8 bases, with 12 bases spanning the gap. The CDR3 DNA reads TGTGCCAGCAGCTTACTCCGGGAATCCGAAGCTTTCTTT. Translated: CASSLLRESEAFF. Drawing the rest from reference TRBV7-3 and TRBJ1-1, the complete variable domain is GAGVSQTPSNKVTEKGKYVELRCDPISGHTALYWYRQSLGQGPEFLIYFQGTGAADDSGLPNDRFFAVRPEGSVSTLKIQRTERGDSAVYLCASSLLRESEAFFGQGTRLTVV.

The table lists this clone with a count of one. This chain joins TRBV19 and TRBJ1-2; the D gene is possibly TRBD1 (5 bases). Per the germline V gene, CDR1 is LNHDA and CDR2 is SQIVND (reference sequence). There are 15 residues in the CDR3. Trimming removed 8 bases at V and 5 bases at J, with 21 bases between. In DNA form, the CDR3 reads TGTGCCAGTCGACTATCAGGGAAGAGTTTTTATGGCTACACCTTC. Translated: CASRLSGKSFYGYTF.